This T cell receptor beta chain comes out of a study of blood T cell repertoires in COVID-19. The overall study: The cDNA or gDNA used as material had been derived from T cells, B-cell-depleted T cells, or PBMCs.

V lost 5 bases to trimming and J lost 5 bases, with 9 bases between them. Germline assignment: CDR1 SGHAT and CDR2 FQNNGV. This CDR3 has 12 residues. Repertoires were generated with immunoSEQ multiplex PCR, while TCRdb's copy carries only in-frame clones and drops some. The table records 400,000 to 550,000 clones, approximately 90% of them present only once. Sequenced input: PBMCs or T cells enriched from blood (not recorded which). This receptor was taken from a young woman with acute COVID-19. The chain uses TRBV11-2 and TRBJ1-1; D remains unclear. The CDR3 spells CASSTTRTEAFF. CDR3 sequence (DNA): TGTGCCAGCAGCACAACAAGAACTGAAGCTTTCTTT.